This TCR beta chain was identified in a study of T cells in Graves' hyperthyroidism and ophthalmopathy. Overall study findings and caveats: Most clonotypes that expanded in the thyroid above 0.001 also showed up in blood.

TCR beta CDR3 regions were amplified from RNA transcripts. A first-round RT-PCR of the TCR CDR3 used the HTBI primer set. One entry per CDR3 protein results from TCRdb running MiXCR on the multiplex PCR reads. Of about 720,000 distinct CDR3 sequences detected, less than 20% appear once; the ten largest clones hold roughly 8%. A word on this clonotype: Its antigen is currently unknown.

This CDR3 has 15 amino acids. Trimming cost V 0 bases and J 1 base; bases outside gene matches: 4. Germline V gene data show CDR1 as DFQATT and CDR2 as SNEGSKA (reference sequence). For Graves' hyperthyroidism to be stable, ophthalmopathy could not progress within 18 months. Each patient was aged 18 to 65 and had newly diagnosed hyperthyroidism of under 2 months' duration. Source material: blood. The V call is TRBV20-1, the J call TRBJ2-3, with 7 bases lining up with TRBD2. The receptor's source is a man aged 18 to 30 with Graves' hyperthyroidism. The CDR3 reads CSARDSTSGTDTQYF. For the CDR3, the DNA is TGCAGTGCTAGAGATTCTACTAGCGGCACAGATACGCAGTATTTT.